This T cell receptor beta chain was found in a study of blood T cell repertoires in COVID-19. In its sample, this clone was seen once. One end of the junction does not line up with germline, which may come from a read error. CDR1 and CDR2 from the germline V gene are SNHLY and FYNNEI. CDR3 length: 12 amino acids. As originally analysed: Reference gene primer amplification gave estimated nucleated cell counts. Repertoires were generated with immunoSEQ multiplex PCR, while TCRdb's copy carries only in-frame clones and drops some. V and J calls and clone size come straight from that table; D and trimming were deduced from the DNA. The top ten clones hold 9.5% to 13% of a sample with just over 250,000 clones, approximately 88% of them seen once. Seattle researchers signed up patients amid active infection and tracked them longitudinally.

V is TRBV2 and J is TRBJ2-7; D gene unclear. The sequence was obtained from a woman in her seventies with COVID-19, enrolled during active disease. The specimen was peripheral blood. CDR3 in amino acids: CASRPINYEQHF. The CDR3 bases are TGTGCCAGCCGGCCCATCAACTACGAGCAGCACTTC.